This TCR beta chain was captured in a study of T cell responses to AZD1222 COVID-19 vaccine. TCRdb's copy holds only in-frame clones and misses some; the assay was immunoSEQ multiplex PCR. Of approximately 88,000 clones listed, 90% are singletons. General study results and limits: Females outnumbered males among donors, who were mostly white British; clonal diversity was possibly underestimated. Spike-specific TCR breadth rose after two AZD1222 doses, and depth rose as well. At 160-218 and 743-854, vaccine-associated CD4 TCRs were dominant, and they spanned spike.

The CDR3 totals 15 residues. CDR1 is SGDLS, CDR2 YYNGEE, per germline. The V gene lost 0 bases and the J gene lost 4 bases, with 14 bases spanning the gap. Points on this clone: Its antigen is undetermined.

This receptor was identified in an adult who received the AZD1222 COVID-19 vaccine. Sequences were derived from peripheral blood, sampled 28 days after the second AZD1222 dose. This chain joins TRBV9 and TRBJ2-7; a possible D gene is TRBD1 (5 bases). The CDR3, as DNA: TGTGCCAGCAGCGTAGAGGGGAACCCTCGGTACGAGCAGTACTTC. This encodes CASSVEGNPRYEQYF.